The sample holds a few counts of the clone carrying this TCR beta chain. Trimming pared 5 bases from V and 0 bases from J, leaving 15 bases between. CDR1 LNHNV and CDR2 YYDKDF come from the germline V gene (reference sequence). The CDR3 is 16 residues long. These data originate in a study of T cells after yellow fever vaccination. MiXCR was run by TCRdb on the 5' RACE reads, yielding one entry per CDR3 protein. The sample consists of over 150,000 distinct CDR3 sequences, 5.5% to 7.5% of them appearing once. This sequence joins TRBV15 and TRBJ2-3, with D perhaps matching TRBD1 (6 bases). This material consisted of CD4+ T cells sorted from PBMCs, taken about 5 days after the first yellow fever vaccination. The sequence was collected from a man between 18 and 29 years old who received the YFV17D yellow fever vaccine. CDR3 loop: CATSVEGQISTDTQYF. The DNA for the CDR3 is TGTGCCACCAGCGTCGAAGGACAGATTAGCACAGATACGCAGTATTTT.